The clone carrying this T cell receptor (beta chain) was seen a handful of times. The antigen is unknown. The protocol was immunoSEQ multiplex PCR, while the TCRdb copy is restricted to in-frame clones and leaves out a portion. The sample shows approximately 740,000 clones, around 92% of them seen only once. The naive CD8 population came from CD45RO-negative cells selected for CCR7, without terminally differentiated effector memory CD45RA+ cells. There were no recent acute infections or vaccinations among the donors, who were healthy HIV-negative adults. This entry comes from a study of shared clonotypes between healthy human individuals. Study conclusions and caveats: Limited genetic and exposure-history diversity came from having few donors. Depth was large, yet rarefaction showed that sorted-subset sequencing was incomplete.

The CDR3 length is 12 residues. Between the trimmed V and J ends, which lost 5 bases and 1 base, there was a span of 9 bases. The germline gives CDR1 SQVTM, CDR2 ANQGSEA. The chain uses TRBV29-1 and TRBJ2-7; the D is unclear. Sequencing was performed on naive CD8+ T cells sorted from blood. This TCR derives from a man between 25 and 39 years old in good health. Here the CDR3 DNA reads TGCAGCGTTACTCCGGAATCCTACGAGCAGTACTTC. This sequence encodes CSVTPESYEQYF.